A single TCR beta chain is shown here with its context. Its specificity is not known. V lost 6 bases, J lost 0 bases, and 11 bases lay in between. The CDR3 sequence is 14 residues long. Germline CDR1 LNHDA, CDR2 SQIVND (reference sequence). This record comes from a study of cytomegalovirus exposure and HLA in healthy donors. Study conclusions and caveats: Within the data, a cluster of highly shared sequence variants was likely a sequencing artifact. The HLA-A and HLA-B alleles of most subjects were reportedly predicted accurately from TCR beta sequences.

The PCR employed 60 Vbeta primers together with 13 Jbeta primers. Only in-frame clones appear in the TCRdb table, and some are missing; sequencing was by immunoSEQ multiplex PCR. The table lists under 150,000 clones, about 86% of them singletons. This chain joins TRBV19 and TRBJ1-1, with D possibly being TRBD1 (6 bases). The sequence was obtained from a woman in her thirties in good health and CMV-seronegative. The specimen was PBMCs. The CDR3: CASRQGPMNTEAFF. For the CDR3, the DNA is TGTGCCAGTAGGCAGGGGCCCATGAACACTGAAGCTTTCTTT.